This T cell receptor (beta chain) was retrieved from a study of T cell responses to AZD1222 COVID-19 vaccine. Study results and limitations: Mostly white British, mostly female donors; authors suggested clonal diversity may be underestimated.

The CDR3 consists of 16 residues. Trimming at V came to 5 bases and at J to 1 base, leaving 8 bases not matched to a gene. Per germline, CDR1 SGHTA and CDR2 FQGNSA. This clone has a single count. Its antigen remains unidentified. Produced via immunoSEQ multiplex PCR; TCRdb's table is partial and in-frame only. The sample includes 140,000 or so clones, 88% of them seen just once. This clonotype originated in an adult who received the AZD1222 COVID-19 vaccine. The material sequenced was peripheral blood, taken 28 days after the second AZD1222 dose. The V call is TRBV7-2, the J call TRBJ2-4; 7 bases align to TRBD1. The CDR3 nucleotides are TGTGCCAGCAGCGTCTCCGGGACAGTTGCCAAAAACATTCAGTACTTC. It specifies CASSVSGTVAKNIQYF.